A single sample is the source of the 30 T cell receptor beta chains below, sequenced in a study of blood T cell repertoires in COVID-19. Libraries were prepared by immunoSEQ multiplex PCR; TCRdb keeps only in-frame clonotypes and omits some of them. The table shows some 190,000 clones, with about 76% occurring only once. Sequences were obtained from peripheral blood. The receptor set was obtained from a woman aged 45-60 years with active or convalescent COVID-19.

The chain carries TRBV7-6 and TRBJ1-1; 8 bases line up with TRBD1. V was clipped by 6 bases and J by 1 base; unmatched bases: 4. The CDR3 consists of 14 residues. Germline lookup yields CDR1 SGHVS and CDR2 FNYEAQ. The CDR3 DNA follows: TGTGCCAGCAGACCCGGGACAGGGAACACTGAAGCTTTCTTT. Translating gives CASRPGTGNTEAFF.

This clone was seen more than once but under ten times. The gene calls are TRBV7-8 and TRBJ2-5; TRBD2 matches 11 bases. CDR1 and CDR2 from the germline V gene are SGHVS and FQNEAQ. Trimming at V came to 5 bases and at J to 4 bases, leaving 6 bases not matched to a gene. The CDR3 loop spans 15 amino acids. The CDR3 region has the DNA TGTGCCAGCAGCCCGACTAGCGGGAATGGAGAGACCCAGTACTTC. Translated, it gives CASSPTSGNGETQYF.

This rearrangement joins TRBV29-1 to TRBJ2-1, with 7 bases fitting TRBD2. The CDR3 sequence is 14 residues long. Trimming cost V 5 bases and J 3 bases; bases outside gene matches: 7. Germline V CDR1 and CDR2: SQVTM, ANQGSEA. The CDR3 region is CSVRSSGDYNEQFF. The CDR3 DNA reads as TGCAGCGTTAGATCGAGCGGGGACTACAATGAGCAGTTCTTC.

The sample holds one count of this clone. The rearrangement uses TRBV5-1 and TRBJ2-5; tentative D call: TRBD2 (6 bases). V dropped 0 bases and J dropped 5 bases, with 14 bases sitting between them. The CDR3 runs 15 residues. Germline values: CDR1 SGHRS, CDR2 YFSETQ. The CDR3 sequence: CASSLGLASGETQYF. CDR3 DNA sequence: TGCGCCAGCAGCTTGGGGCTAGCGTCGGGGGAGACCCAGTACTTC.

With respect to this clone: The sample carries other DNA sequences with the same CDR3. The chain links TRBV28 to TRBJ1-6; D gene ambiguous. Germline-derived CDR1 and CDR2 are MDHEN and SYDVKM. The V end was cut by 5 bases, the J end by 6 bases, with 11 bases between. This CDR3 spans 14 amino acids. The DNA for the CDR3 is TGTGCCAGCAGTCCAGGAGGCCCTAATTCACCCCTCCACTTT. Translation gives CASSPGGPNSPLHF.

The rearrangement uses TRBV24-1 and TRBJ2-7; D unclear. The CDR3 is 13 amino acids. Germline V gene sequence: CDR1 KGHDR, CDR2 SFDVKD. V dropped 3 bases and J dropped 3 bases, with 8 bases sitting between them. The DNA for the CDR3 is TGTGCCACCAGTGATGCGACTTACTACGAGCAGTACTTC. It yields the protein CATSDATYYEQYF.

The CDR3 nucleotides read TGTGCCAGCAGCTTGCACTCTGTCTCCTACAATGAGCAGTTCTTC. It encodes CASSLHSVSYNEQFF. The chain combines TRBV11-2 with TRBJ2-1, with unresolved D. The CDR3 extends over 15 amino acids. V lost 3 bases, J lost 0 bases, and 9 bases lay in between. The V gene's germline CDR1 is SGHAT and CDR2 FQNNGV.

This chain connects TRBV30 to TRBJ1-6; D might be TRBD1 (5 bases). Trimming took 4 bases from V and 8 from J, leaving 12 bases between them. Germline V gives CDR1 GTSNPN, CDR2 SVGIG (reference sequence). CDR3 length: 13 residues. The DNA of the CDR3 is TGTGCCTGGAAGGCAGGGAGGGATTCACCCCTCCACTTT. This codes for CAWKAGRDSPLHF.

Written as DNA, the CDR3 is TGTGCCAGCAGCCCCAGGGGTAGAGGAGAGACCCAGTACTTC. Its translation: CASSPRGRGETQYF. The chain employs TRBV7-3 and TRBJ2-5, with D possibly being TRBD1 (6 bases). CDR3 length: 14 amino acids. Germline loops: CDR1 SGHTA, CDR2 FQGTGA. Deletions cut 5 bases from V and 4 bases from J, with 14 bases between.

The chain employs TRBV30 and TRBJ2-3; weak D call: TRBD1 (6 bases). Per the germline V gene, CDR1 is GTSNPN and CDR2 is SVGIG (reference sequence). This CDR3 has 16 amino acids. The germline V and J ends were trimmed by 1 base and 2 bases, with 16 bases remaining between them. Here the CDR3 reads CAWSGVGALYTDTQYF. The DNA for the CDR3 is TGTGCCTGGAGTGGGGTGGGGGCTTTATACACAGATACGCAGTATTTT.

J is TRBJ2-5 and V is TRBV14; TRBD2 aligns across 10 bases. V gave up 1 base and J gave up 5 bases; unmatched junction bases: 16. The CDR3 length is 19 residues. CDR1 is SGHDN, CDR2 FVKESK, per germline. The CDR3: CASSQGLTSRTSGRETQYF. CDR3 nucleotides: TGTGCCAGCAGCCAAGGGTTAACTTCCAGGACTAGCGGCCGGGAGACCCAGTACTTC.

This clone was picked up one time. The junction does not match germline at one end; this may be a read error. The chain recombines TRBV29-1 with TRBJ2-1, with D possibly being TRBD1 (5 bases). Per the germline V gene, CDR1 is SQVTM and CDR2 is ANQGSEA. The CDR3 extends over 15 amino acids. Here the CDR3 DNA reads TGCAGCGTGGAAGGTGGTGGGGCCGCCTACAATGAGCAGTTCTTC. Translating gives CSVEGGGAAYNEQFF.

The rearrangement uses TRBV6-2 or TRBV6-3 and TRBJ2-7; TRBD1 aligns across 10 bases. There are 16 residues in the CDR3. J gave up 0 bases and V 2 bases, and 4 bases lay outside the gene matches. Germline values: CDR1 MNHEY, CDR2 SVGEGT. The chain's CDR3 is CASSYGTGDSSYEQYF. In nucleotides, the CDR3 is TGTGCCAGCAGTTACGGGACAGGGGATAGCTCCTACGAGCAGTACTTC.

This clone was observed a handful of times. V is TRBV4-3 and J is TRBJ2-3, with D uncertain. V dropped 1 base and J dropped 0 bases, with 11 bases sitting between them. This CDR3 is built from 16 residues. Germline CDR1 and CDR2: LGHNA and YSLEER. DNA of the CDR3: TGCGCCAGCAGCCAAGCGCACAGTTCTAGCACAGATACGCAGTATTTT. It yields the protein CASSQAHSSSTDTQYF.

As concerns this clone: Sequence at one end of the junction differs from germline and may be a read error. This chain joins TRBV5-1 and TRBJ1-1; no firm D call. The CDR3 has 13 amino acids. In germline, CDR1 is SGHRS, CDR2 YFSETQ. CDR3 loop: CASRLASNTEAFF. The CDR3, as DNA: TGCGCCAGCAGGTTGGCCTCTAACACTGAAGCTTTCTTT. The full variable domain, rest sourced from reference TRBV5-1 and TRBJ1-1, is KAGVTQTPRYLIKTRGQQVTLSCSPISGHRSVSWYQQTPGQGLQFLFEYFSETQRNKGNFPGRFSGRQFSNSRSEMNVSTLELGDSALYLCASRLASNTEAFFGQGTRLTVV.

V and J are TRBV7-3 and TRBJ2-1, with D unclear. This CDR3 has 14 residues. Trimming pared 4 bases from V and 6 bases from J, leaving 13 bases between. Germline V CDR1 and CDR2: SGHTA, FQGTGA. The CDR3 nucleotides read TGTGCCAGCAGCTCTATCCCCGCTAGCAATGAGCAGTTCTTC. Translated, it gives CASSSIPASNEQFF.

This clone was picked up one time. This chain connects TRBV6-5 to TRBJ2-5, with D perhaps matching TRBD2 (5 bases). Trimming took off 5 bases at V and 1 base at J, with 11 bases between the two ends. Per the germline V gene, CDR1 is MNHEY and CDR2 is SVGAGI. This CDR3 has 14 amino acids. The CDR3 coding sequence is TGTGCCAGCAGTCTAAGCGGAACCCAAGAGACCCAGTACTTC. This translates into CASSLSGTQETQYF.

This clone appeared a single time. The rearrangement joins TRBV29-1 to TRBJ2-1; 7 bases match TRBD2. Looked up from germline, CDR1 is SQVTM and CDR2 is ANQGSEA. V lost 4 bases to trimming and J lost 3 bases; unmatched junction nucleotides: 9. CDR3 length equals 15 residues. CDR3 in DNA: TGCAGCGTTGGCCTGGGGCCGGGAGGCTACAATGAGCAGTTCTTC. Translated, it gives CSVGLGPGGYNEQFF.

The CDR3 region has the DNA TGTGCCAGCAGCCCCGACAGGGGCACCTATAATTCACCCCTCCACTTT. Its protein product is CASSPDRGTYNSPLHF. The chain joins TRBV3-1 (or the pseudogene TRBV3-2) to TRBJ1-6; 8 nucleotides match TRBD1. The junction had 4 bases not matched to a gene; V was cut back by 4 bases and J by 2 bases. The CDR3 spans 16 residues. Germline V CDR1 and CDR2: LGHDT, YNNKEL (reference sequence).

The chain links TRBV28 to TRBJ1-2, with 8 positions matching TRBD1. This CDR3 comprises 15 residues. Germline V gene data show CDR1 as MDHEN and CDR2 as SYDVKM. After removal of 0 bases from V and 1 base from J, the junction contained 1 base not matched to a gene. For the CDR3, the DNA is TGTGCCAGCAGTTTATGGACAGGGGTTAACTATGGCTACACCTTC. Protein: CASSLWTGVNYGYTF.

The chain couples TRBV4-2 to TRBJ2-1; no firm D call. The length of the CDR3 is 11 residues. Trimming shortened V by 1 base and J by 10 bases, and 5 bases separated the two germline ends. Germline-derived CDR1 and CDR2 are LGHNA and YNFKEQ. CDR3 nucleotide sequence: TGTGCCAGCAGCCAAGGCCTAGAGCAGTTCTTC. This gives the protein CASSQGLEQFF.

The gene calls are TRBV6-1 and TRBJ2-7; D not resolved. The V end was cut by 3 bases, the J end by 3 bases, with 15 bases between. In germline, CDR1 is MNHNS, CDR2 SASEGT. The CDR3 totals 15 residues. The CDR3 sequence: CASSEGPAGHYEQYF. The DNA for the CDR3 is TGTGCCAGCAGTGAGGGCCCGGCAGGTCACTACGAGCAGTACTTC.

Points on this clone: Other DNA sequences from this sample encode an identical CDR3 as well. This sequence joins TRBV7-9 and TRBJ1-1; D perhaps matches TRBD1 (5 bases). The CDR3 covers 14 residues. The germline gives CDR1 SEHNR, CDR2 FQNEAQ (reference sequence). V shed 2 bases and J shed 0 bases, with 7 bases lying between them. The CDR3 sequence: CASSLTGVNTEAFF. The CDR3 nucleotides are TGTGCCAGCAGCTTAACGGGGGTGAACACTGAAGCTTTCTTT. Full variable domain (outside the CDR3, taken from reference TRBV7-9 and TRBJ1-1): DTGVSQNPRHKITKRGQNVTFRCDPISEHNRLYWYRQTLGQGPEFLTYFQNEAQLEKSRLLSDRFSAERPKGSFSTLEIQRTEQGDSAMYLCASSLTGVNTEAFFGQGTRLTVV.

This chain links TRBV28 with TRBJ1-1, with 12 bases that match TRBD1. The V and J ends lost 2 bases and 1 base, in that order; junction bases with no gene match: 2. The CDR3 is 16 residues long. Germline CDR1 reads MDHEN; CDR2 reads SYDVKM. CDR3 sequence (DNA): TGTGCCAGCAGTTTAGGGACAGGGGGCGGGAACACTGAAGCTTTCTTT. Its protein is CASSLGTGGGNTEAFF.

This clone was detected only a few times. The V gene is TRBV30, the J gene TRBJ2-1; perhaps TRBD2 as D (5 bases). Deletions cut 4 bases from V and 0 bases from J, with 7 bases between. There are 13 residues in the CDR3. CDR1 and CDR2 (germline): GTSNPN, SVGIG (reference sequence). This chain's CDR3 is CAWIGSSYNEQFF. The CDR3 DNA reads TGTGCCTGGATAGGGAGCTCCTACAATGAGCAGTTCTTC.

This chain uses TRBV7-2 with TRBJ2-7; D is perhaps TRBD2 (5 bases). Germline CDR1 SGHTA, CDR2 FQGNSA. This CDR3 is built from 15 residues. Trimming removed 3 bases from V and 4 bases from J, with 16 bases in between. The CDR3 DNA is TGTGCCAGCAGCTTTACAGCGGTTGGGTCATACGAGCAGTACTTC. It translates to CASSFTAVGSYEQYF.

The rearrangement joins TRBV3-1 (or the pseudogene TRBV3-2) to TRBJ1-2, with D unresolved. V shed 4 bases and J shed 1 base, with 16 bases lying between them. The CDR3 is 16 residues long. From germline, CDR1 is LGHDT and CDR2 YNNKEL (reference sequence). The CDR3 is CASSPLGLLNNYGYTF. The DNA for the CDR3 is TGTGCCAGCAGCCCCCTAGGCCTACTTAATAACTATGGCTACACCTTC.

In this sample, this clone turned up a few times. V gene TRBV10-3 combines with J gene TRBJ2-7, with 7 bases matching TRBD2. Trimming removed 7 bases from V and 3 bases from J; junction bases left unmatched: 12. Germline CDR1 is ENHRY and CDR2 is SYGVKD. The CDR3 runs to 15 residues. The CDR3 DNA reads TGTGCCATCATGGCGGGAGAGAGTTCTCTCTACGAGCAGTACTTC. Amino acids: CAIMAGESSLYEQYF.

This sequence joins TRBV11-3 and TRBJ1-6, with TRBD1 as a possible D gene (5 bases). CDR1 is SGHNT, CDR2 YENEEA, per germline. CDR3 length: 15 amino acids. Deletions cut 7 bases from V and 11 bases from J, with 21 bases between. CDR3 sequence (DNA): TGTGCCAGCACCCGCGCCGGGGCTGGAGGGCCACCCCTCCACTTT. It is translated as CASTRAGAGGPPLHF. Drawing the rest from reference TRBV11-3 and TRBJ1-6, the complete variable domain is EAGVVQSPRYKIIEKKQPVAFWCNPISGHNTLYWYLQNLGQGPELLIRYENEEAVDDSQLPKDRFSAERLKGVDSTLKIQPAELGDSAVYLCASTRAGAGGPPLHFGNGTRLTVT.

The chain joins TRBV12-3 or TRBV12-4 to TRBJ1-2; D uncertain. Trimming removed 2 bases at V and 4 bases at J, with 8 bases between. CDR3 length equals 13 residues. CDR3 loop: CASSLTAGYGYTF. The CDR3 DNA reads TGTGCCAGCAGTTTAACGGCAGGCTATGGCTACACCTTC.